The present T cell receptor beta chain was sequenced within a study of T cell changes during pregnancy in multiple sclerosis. This CDR3 spans 13 amino acids. Germline V lookup: CDR1 SSHAT, CDR2 FNYEAQ (reference sequence). Trimming pared 5 bases from V and 4 bases from J, leaving 9 bases between. Produced via immunoSEQ multiplex PCR; TCRdb's table is partial and in-frame only. The profile shows tens of thousands of clones, 92% of them singletons. This clone was detected a few times. The source material was CD4+ T cells from peripheral blood mononuclear cells, sampled after pregnancy. The TCR originated in a female donor with multiple sclerosis, enrolled in a pregnancy study. V is TRBV7-7 and J is TRBJ1-5, with D tentatively TRBD1 (6 bases). CDR3 residues: CASSPGQNQPQHF. The CDR3 region has the DNA TGTGCCAGCAGCCCAGGACAGAATCAGCCCCAGCATTTT.